This T cell receptor beta chain was captured by sequencing in a study of blood T cell repertoires in COVID-19. Study background: Samples came from the United States, Italy and Spain, spanning acute and convalescent COVID-19.

The CDR3 loop spans 16 amino acids. Germline V lookup: CDR1 MDHEN, CDR2 SYDVKM. The V segment lost 4 bases and the J segment 6 bases; nucleotides outside the gene matches: 11. As handled by the study authors: Estimation of nucleated cell counts was performed using reference gene primer amplification. Assay: immunoSEQ multiplex PCR; the TCRdb copy retains only in-frame clones and omits some. For V, J and clone size, that table is used; D and trimming come from the DNA. The profile shows about 100,000 clones, approximately 80% of them singletons. The source is a man in his fifties or sixties with active or convalescent COVID-19. This rearrangement joins TRBV28 to TRBJ2-1; 8 bases match TRBD2. The source material was peripheral blood. The CDR3 coding sequence is TGTGCCAGCAGTTCAACCGGGACTAGTACTTTCAATGAGCAGTTCTTC. Translation: CASSSTGTSTFNEQFF.